These 8 T cell receptor beta chains came from one sample sequenced in a study of control samples from healthy donors and cancer patients. Sequenced by immunoSEQ multiplex PCR; TCRdb stores in-frame clones only, minus some. The table lists 150,000 or so clones, 80% to 95% of them singletons. Sequenced: blood. The origin of the receptors is a man younger than 35 in good health.

The V and J genes are TRBV27 and TRBJ2-3, with D unresolved. Germline-derived CDR1 and CDR2 are MNHEY and SMNVEV (reference sequence). CDR3 length: 14 residues. The V and J ends lost 2 bases and 1 base respectively, with 7 bases between them. CDR3 region: CASSLGRRTDTQYF. Here the CDR3 DNA reads TGTGCCAGCAGTTTAGGGCGGCGCACAGATACGCAGTATTTT.

This clone occurred a few times. V usage is TRBV7-9 and J usage is TRBJ2-7, with D tentatively TRBD2 (6 bases). CDR1 and CDR2 (germline): SEHNR, FQNEAQ (reference sequence). V lost 5 bases to trimming and J lost 2 bases, with 16 bases between them. The CDR3 has 15 residues. The CDR3 DNA sequence: TGTGCCAGCAGCCCCGACGGGGGTGTAACCTACGAGCAGTACTTC. Encoded protein: CASSPDGGVTYEQYF. Combining the CDR3 with reference TRBV7-9 and TRBJ2-7 gives the whole variable domain DTGVSQNPRHKITKRGQNVTFRCDPISEHNRLYWYRQTLGQGPEFLTYFQNEAQLEKSRLLSDRFSAERPKGSFSTLEIQRTEQGDSAMYLCASSPDGGVTYEQYFGPGTRLTVT.

The V gene is TRBV10-3, the J gene TRBJ2-2; 7 nucleotides match TRBD2. The CDR3 loop spans 13 amino acids. Germline V gene lookup returns CDR1 ENHRY and CDR2 SYGVKD. V shed 9 bases and J 3 bases; nucleotides not matched to a gene: 4. The CDR3, as DNA: TGTGCCATTGGGAGGGATGACACCGGGGAGCTGTTTTTT. Protein: CAIGRDDTGELFF.

This chain connects TRBV28 to TRBJ1-1; perhaps TRBD1 as D (6 bases). The CDR3 is 14 residues long. Germline V gives CDR1 MDHEN, CDR2 SYDVKM. V was cut by 7 bases and J by 1 base, with 13 bases left in between. The CDR3 nucleotides read TGTGCCAGCAAACCACAGGGAGCGAACACTGAAGCTTTCTTT. The encoded protein is CASKPQGANTEAFF.

The chain couples TRBV11-3 to TRBJ1-2, with D hard to call. CDR3 length: 12 residues. Germline V gene data show CDR1 as SGHNT and CDR2 as YENEEA. Between the trimmed V and J ends, which lost 1 base and 8 bases, there was a span of 8 bases. In DNA, the CDR3 is TGTGCCAGCAGCTTAGGTCCGGGCGGCTACACCTTC. Protein sequence: CASSLGPGGYTF.

The rearrangement joins TRBV11-2 to TRBJ2-5, with TRBD2 identical over 7 bases. Germline CDR1 SGHAT, CDR2 FQNNGV. The CDR3 contains 15 residues. With 6 bases clipped from V and 4 bases from J, the junction kept 11 bases outside the gene matches. In DNA form, the CDR3 reads TGTGCCAGCAGACGCCCTGGGGGGGTGCCAGAGACCCAGTACTTC. It yields the protein CASRRPGGVPETQYF.

This chain joins TRBV27 and TRBJ1-2; tentatively, D is TRBD1 (5 bases). This CDR3 has 17 residues. The V end was cut by 0 bases, the J end by 4 bases, with 18 bases between. The germline V gene has CDR1 MNHEY and CDR2 SMNVEV (reference sequence). This chain's CDR3 is CASSLSFQGTVLYGYTF. As DNA, the CDR3 is TGTGCCAGCAGTTTATCGTTCCAGGGAACGGTCCTCTATGGCTACACCTTC.

Here the CDR3 reads CASNPSQGELFF. The DNA for the CDR3 is TGTGCCAGCAACCCCTCCCAGGGGGAGCTGTTTTTT. The gene calls are TRBV7-2 and TRBJ2-2; D remains unclear. The length of the CDR3 is 12 residues. Trimming cost V 7 bases and J 8 bases, with 11 bases left between them. Germline V lookup: CDR1 SGHTA, CDR2 FQGNSA.